The 11 T cell receptor beta chains below were found in one sample sequenced in a study of shared clonotypes between healthy human individuals. Only in-frame clones appear in the TCRdb table, and some are missing; sequencing was by immunoSEQ multiplex PCR. The sample lists about 500,000 clones; approximately 71% were seen once. The sample consisted of PBMCs. These receptor sequences come from a woman in her thirties or forties in good health. Some clones in this sample may be carry-over from other donors' samples.

The chain couples TRBV7-2 to TRBJ2-2, with D hard to call. Germline CDR1 reads SGHTA; CDR2 reads FQGNSA. The V and J ends lost 2 bases and 7 bases respectively, with 11 bases between them. This CDR3 comprises 14 residues. The CDR3 DNA sequence: TGTGCCAGCAGCTTAAGGTTTAAGGTCGGGGAGCTGTTTTTT. It yields the protein CASSLRFKVGELFF.

The chain is built from TRBV11-2 and TRBJ2-7; D not resolved. Looked up from germline, CDR1 is SGHAT and CDR2 is FQNNGV. The CDR3 length is 15 residues. The ends were cut back, 0 bases at V and 2 bases at J, with 11 bases in the middle. CDR3 sequence reads: CASSLDPAMTYEQYF. Here the CDR3 DNA reads TGTGCCAGCAGCTTAGATCCAGCTATGACCTACGAGCAGTACTTC.

For this clone: A much larger clone lies one base from this, so it may be a read error. Other nucleotide sequences in the sample specify the same CDR3. This chain links TRBV7-8 with TRBJ2-3; D unclear. Germline values: CDR1 SGHVS, CDR2 FQNEAQ. CDR3 length: 15 residues. In DNA, the CDR3 is TGCGCCAGCAGCTTAGGTGGCAGCCGCACAGATACGCAGTATTTT. Translation: CASSLGGSRTDTQYF.

The gene calls are TRBV15 and TRBJ1-5; D is ambiguous. Deletions cut 1 base from V and 3 bases from J, with 13 bases between. CDR1 and CDR2 from the germline V gene are LNHNV and YYDKDF (reference sequence). The CDR3 is 16 amino acids. This CDR3 reads CATSRGNDIYNQPQHF. DNA for the CDR3: TGTGCCACCAGCAGAGGAAACGATATTTACAATCAGCCCCAGCATTTT.

Of note for this clone: Since a far larger clone is one base different, this is likely a read error. CDR3 in amino acids: CAGSPRGATEAFF. The DNA of the CDR3 is TGCGCCGGCAGTCCCAGGGGCGCCACTGAAGCTTTCTTT. V and J are TRBV10-1 and TRBJ1-1, with D possibly TRBD1 on 6 matching bases. Per the germline V gene, CDR1 is WNHNN and CDR2 is SYGVQD (reference sequence). The CDR3 length is 13 residues.

V is TRBV30 and J is TRBJ2-7, with 7 positions matching TRBD2. Per the germline V gene, CDR1 is GTSNPN and CDR2 is SVGIG (reference sequence). V shed 3 bases and J 0 bases; nucleotides not matched to a gene: 11. The CDR3 extends over 16 amino acids. The CDR3 loop reads CAWRNYRGVSSYEQYF. The CDR3 DNA is TGTGCCTGGAGGAACTATCGGGGGGTCTCCTCCTACGAGCAGTACTTC.

The J gene is TRBJ2-2, the V gene TRBV6-6; D perhaps matches TRBD2 (6 bases). V gave up 5 bases and J gave up 1 base, with 11 bases separating them. Germline V gene lookup returns CDR1 MNHNY and CDR2 SVGAGI (reference sequence). This CDR3 is built from 15 residues. In DNA form, the CDR3 reads TGTGCCAGCAGTAAGACTAGAGAGAACACCGGGGAGCTGTTTTTT. Protein product: CASSKTRENTGELFF.

The chain employs TRBV5-1 and TRBJ2-7; 9 bases agree with TRBD2. Germline V gene sequence: CDR1 SGHRS, CDR2 YFSETQ. The CDR3 length is 15 residues. V shed 4 bases, J shed 2 bases, and the junction held 7 bases outside the gene matches. CDR3 residues: CASSPQTSGPYEQYF. CDR3 DNA: TGCGCCAGCAGCCCACAGACTAGCGGACCCTACGAGCAGTACTTC. The whole variable domain, remainder taken from reference TRBV5-1 and TRBJ2-7, is KAGVTQTPRYLIKTRGQQVTLSCSPISGHRSVSWYQQTPGQGLQFLFEYFSETQRNKGNFPGRFSGRQFSNSRSEMNVSTLELGDSALYLCASSPQTSGPYEQYFGPGTRLTVT.

This clone was seen just once. This sequence joins TRBV5-1 and TRBJ2-7; 8 nucleotides match TRBD1. There are 15 residues in the CDR3. The J segment lost 2 bases and the V segment lost 3 bases, leaving 7 bases of the junction unmatched. Germline CDR1 reads SGHRS; CDR2 reads YFSETQ. The CDR3 nucleotides read TGCGCCAGCAGCTCCCGCCAGGGGGCCGCCTACGAGCAGTACTTC. This translates into CASSSRQGAAYEQYF.

The chain combines TRBV10-3 with TRBJ1-5; 7 nucleotides agree with TRBD1. This CDR3 has 13 residues. From germline, CDR1 is ENHRY and CDR2 SYGVKD. Trimming cost V 6 bases and J 5 bases; bases outside gene matches: 4. CDR3 coding DNA: TGTGCCATCAGCCGGGACAGCGATCAGCCCCAGCATTTT. Its protein product is CAISRDSDQPQHF.

In the case of this clone: This may arise from a read error, as a much more abundant clone is one base away. The rearrangement links TRBV27 to TRBJ2-4, with D possibly TRBD2 on 6 matching bases. Trimming removed 2 bases from V and 11 bases from J, with 16 bases in between. This CDR3 is built from 14 residues. Germline CDR1 is MNHEY and CDR2 is SMNVEV (reference sequence). The CDR3 bases are TGTGCCAGCAGTTTAGGGACTTTCCCGAACGTTCAGTACTTC. It specifies CASSLGTFPNVQYF.